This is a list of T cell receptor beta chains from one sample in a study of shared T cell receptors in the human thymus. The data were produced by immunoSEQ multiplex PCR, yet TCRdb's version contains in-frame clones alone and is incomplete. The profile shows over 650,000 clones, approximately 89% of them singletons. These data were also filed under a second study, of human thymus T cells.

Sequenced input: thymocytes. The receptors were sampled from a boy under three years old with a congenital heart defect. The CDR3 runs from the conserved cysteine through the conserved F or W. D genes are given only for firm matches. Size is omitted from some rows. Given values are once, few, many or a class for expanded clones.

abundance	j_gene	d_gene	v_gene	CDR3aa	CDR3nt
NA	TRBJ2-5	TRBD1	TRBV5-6	CASSLGQGRQETQYF	TGTGCCAGCAGCTTGGGACAGGGGCGTCAAGAGACCCAGTACTTC
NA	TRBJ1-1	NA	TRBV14	CASSQVPGMNTEAFF	TGTGCCAGCAGCCAAGTTCCGGGGATGAACACTGAAGCTTTCTTT
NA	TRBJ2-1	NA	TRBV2	CASTSLSADYPYNEQFF	TGTGCCAGCACCTCGCTCTCGGCGGACTACCCCTACAATGAGCAGTTCTTC
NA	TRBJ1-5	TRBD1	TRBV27	CASRGTDPDQPQHF	TGTGCCAGCAGAGGGACAGACCCCGATCAGCCCCAGCATTTT
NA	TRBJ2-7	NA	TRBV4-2	CARTRVYEQYF	TGTGCACGTACGAGGGTCTACGAGCAGTACTTC
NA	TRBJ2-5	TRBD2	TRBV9	CASSVAGGAETQYF	TGTGCCAGCAGCGTAGCCGGGGGGGCCGAGACCCAGTACTTC
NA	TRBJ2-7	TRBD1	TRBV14	CASSQTPGQGKPRSSYEQYF	TGTGCCAGCAGCCAAACCCCGGGACAGGGAAAACCCAGGAGCTCCTACGAGCAGTACTTC
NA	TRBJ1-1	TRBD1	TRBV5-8	CASSSGADRENTEAFF	TGTGCCAGCAGCTCGGGGGCGGACAGGGAGAACACTGAAGCTTTCTTT
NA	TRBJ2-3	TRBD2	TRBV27	CASSFARTSGSQGTSTDTQYF	TGTGCCAGCAGTTTCGCCCGGACTAGCGGGAGTCAGGGTACTAGCACAGATACGCAGTATTTT
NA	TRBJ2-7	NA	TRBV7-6	CASSLADSYEQYF	TGTGCCAGCAGCTTGGCCGACAGCTACGAGCAGTACTTC
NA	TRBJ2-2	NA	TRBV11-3	CASSYGQGGPGGELFF	TGTGCCAGCAGCTACGGACAGGGAGGGCCCGGCGGGGAGCTGTTTTTT
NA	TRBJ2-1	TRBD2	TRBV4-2	CASSQVKGLAGVNEQFF	TGTGCCAGCAGCCAAGTTAAAGGACTAGCGGGGGTAAATGAGCAGTTCTTC
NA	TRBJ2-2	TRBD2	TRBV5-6	CASSPQPGTSGRDAGELFF	TGTGCCAGCAGCCCCCAACCCGGGACTAGCGGGAGGGACGCCGGGGAGCTGTTTTTT
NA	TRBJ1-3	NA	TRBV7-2	CASSLARWVPGNTIYF	TGTGCCAGCAGCTTAGCGCGGTGGGTTCCTGGAAACACCATATATTTT
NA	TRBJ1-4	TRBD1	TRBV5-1	CASSAGQDNEKLFF	TGCGCCAGCAGCGCGGGACAGGACAATGAAAAACTGTTTTTT
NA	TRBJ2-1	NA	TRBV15	CATSREQGFNNEQFF	TGTGCCACCAGCAGAGAGCAGGGTTTCAACAATGAGCAGTTCTTC
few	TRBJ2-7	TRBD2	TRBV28	CASSLFGTSIGEQYF	TGTGCCAGCAGTTTATTTGGGACTAGCATCGGCGAGCAGTACTTC